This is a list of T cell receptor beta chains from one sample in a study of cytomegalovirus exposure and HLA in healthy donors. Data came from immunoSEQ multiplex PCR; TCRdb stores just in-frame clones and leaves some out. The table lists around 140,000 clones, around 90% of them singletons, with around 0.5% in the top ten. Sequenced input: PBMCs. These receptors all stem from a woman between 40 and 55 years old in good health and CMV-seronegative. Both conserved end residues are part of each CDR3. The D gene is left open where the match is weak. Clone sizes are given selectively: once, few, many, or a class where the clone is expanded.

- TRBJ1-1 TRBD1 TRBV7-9 CSSSLGGQGTNTEAFF TGTTCCAGCAGCTTAGGGGGACAGGGGACGAACACTGAAGCTTTCTTT
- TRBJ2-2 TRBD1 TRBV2 CASSDDRGWTGELFF TGTGCCAGCAGTGATGACAGGGGATGGACCGGGGAGCTGTTTTTT
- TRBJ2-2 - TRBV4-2 CASSQGGLTGELFF TGTGCCAGCAGCCAAGGGGGCTTAACCGGGGAGCTGTTTTTT
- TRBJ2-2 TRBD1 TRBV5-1 CASSRRILDRATGELFF TGCGCCAGCAGCCGACGGATTCTGGACAGGGCCACCGGGGAGCTGTTTTTT
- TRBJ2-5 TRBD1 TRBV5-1 CASSLTGTGETQYF TGCGCCAGCAGCCTAACCGGGACAGGGGAGACCCAGTACTTC
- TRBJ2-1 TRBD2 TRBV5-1 CASRIAGGDNEQFF TGCGCCAGCAGGATTGCGGGAGGAGACAATGAGCAGTTCTTC
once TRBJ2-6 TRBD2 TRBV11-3 CASEAGGPGGANVLTF TGTGCCAGCGAGGCGGGAGGGCCGGGTGGGGCCAACGTCCTGACTTTC
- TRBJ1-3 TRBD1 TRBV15 CATSRDQGAASGNTIYF TGTGCCACCAGCAGAGATCAGGGGGCGGCCTCTGGAAACACCATATATTTT
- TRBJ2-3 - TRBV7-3 CASSPGLASAITDTQYF TGTGCCAGCAGCCCTGGTCTAGCGAGCGCTATCACAGATACGCAGTATTTT
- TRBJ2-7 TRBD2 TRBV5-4 CASSFSGSRTYEQYF TGTGCCAGCAGCTTTAGCGGGAGTCGAACCTACGAGCAGTACTTC
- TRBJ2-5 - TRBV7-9 CASSLARSPGGNF TGTGCCAGCAGCTTAGCGCGGTCCCCCGGCGGGAACTTC
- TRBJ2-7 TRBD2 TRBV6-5 CASSLSTSGRPEQYF TGTGCCAGCAGTCTCTCGACTAGCGGGAGGCCCGAGCAGTACTTC
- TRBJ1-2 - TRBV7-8 CASSPGGHGYTF TGTGCCAGCAGCCCGGGTGGACACGGCTACACCTTC
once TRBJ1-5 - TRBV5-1 CASSWEGTYNQPQHF TGCGCCAGCAGCTGGGAGGGCACGTACAATCAGCCCCAGCATTTT
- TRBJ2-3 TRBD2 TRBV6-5 CASSLAGGTDTQYF TGTGCCAGCAGTTTAGCGGGAGGCACAGATACGCAGTATTTT
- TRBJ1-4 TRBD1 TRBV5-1 CASSLGGQGEEKLFF TGCGCCAGCAGCTTGGGGGGACAGGGGGAAGAAAAACTGTTTTTT
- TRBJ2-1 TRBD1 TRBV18 CASSQDRGYTTQFF TGTGCCAGCTCACAGGACAGGGGCTATACCACCCAGTTCTTC
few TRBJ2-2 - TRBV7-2 CASSPVPAGELFF TGTGCCAGCAGTCCAGTTCCCGCCGGGGAGCTGTTTTTT
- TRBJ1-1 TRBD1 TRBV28 CASSPRTGMRQNTEAFF TGTGCCAGCAGTCCGAGGACAGGGATGAGGCAAAACACTGAAGCTTTCTTT
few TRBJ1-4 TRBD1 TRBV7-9 CASSSQGADEKLFF TGTGCCAGCAGCTCACAGGGGGCGGATGAAAAACTGTTTTTT
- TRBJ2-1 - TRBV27 CASSLYNEQFF TGTGCCAGCAGTCTTTACAATGAGCAGTTCTTC
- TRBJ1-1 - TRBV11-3 CASSLVAGQSNTEAFF TGTGCCAGCAGCTTAGTGGCAGGGCAGTCGAACACTGAAGCTTTCTTT
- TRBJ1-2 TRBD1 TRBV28 CATNALGQGNGYTF TGTGCCACCAACGCATTGGGACAGGGGAACGGCTACACCTTC
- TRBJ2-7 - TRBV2 CASSEGTAPYVQYF TGTGCCAGCAGTGAGGGGACTGCACCTTACGTGCAGTACTTC
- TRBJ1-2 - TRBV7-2 CASSFQRDGYTF TGTGCCAGCAGCTTTCAGAGGGATGGCTACACCTTC
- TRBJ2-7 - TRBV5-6 CASSQEVQAVSVQYF TGTGCCAGCAGCCAGGAGGTTCAGGCCGTCTCTGTGCAGTACTTC
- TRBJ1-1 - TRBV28 CASSPQGFWGNTEAFF TGTGCCAGCAGCCCACAGGGTTTTTGGGGGAACACTGAAGCTTTCTTT
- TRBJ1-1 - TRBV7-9 CASSFQVDTEAFF TGTGCCAGCAGCTTCCAGGTAGACACTGAAGCTTTCTTT
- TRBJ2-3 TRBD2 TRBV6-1 CASSDARLAGVTDTQYF TGTGCCAGCAGTGACGCCCGACTAGCGGGGGTCACAGATACGCAGTATTTT
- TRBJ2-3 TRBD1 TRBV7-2 CASSSGQGEDTQYF TGTGCCAGCAGCTCGGGACAGGGGGAAGATACGCAGTATTTT
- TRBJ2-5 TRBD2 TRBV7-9 CSSSPLAGQETQYF TGTTCCAGCAGCCCCCTAGCGGGACAAGAGACCCAGTACTTC
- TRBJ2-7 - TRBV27 CASSPQGSFGEQYF TGTGCCAGCAGCCCACAGGGTTCCTTCGGCGAGCAGTACTTC
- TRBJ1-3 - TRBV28 CATWGTSPGNTIYF TGTGCCACCTGGGGGACATCTCCAGGAAACACCATATATTTT
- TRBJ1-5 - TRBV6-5 CASSPAGVDQPQHF TGTGCCAGCAGTCCCGCCGGGGTCGATCAGCCCCAGCATTTT
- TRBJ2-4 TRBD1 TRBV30 CAWRPPGGTYIQYF TGTGCCTGGAGGCCGCCAGGGGGCACGTACATTCAGTACTTC
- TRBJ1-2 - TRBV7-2 CASSPDRGTYGYTF TGTGCCAGCAGCCCTGATCGCGGGACTTATGGCTACACCTTC
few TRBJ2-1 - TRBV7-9 CASSDNLNEQFF TGTGCCAGCAGCGACAACCTCAATGAGCAGTTCTTC